This is a list of T cell receptor beta chains from one sample in a study of T cells after yellow fever vaccination. TCRdb reprocessed the 5' RACE reads with MiXCR, giving one entry per CDR3 protein. The sample includes around 600,000 distinct CDR3 sequences, approximately 13% of them seen just once. The specimen comprised PBMCs, sampled on the day of the yellow fever booster vaccination. These receptors were taken from a man younger than 45 who received the YFV17D yellow fever vaccine. Both conserved end residues are part of each CDR3. D genes are given only for firm matches.

V,D,CDR3
TRBV30,TRBD2,CAWRATSGIDEQYF
TRBV20-1,.,CSATPNPRSYEQYF
TRBV29-1,.,CSVSRDISLEQYF
TRBV6-2/TRBV6-3,TRBD1,CASSRFWTGGFNTGELFF
TRBV5-1,TRBD2,CASSSGGGYTDTQYF
TRBV5-1,.,CATLRALQETQYF
TRBV7-2,.,CASSHGAVYGYTF
TRBV5-1,TRBD2,CASSLGTSGRASYNEQFF
TRBV10-3,TRBD2,CAIKTSGNTGELFF
TRBV9,TRBD1,CASSTRTGEPLHF
TRBV4-3,TRBD2,CASSQEGLAGEVKVF
TRBV9,.,CASSVVGDTQYF
TRBV7-2,TRBD1,CASSQGQNNEQFF
TRBV7-2,TRBD2,CASSLAQTSGSVEQFF
TRBV5-4,.,CAISPDIFCEQYF
TRBV7-8,TRBD2,CASSLMTSGRWLEQFF
TRBV5-5,.,CASSLTDPLEAFF
TRBV12-3/TRBV12-4,.,CASKRNGQPQHF
TRBV29-1,.,CSVKGSRETQYF
TRBV6-6,.,CASQEGGSPLHF
TRBV12-3/TRBV12-4,.,CASSFSASPETQYF
TRBV12-3/TRBV12-4,TRBD2,CASTQGGSGDEQFF
TRBV7-2,.,CASSHRQLQYF
TRBV6-2/TRBV6-3,.,CASSPLGEAFEQFF
TRBV20-1,TRBD2,CSASGGRFRLEQFF
TRBV19,TRBD2,CASSIAREGAEQYF